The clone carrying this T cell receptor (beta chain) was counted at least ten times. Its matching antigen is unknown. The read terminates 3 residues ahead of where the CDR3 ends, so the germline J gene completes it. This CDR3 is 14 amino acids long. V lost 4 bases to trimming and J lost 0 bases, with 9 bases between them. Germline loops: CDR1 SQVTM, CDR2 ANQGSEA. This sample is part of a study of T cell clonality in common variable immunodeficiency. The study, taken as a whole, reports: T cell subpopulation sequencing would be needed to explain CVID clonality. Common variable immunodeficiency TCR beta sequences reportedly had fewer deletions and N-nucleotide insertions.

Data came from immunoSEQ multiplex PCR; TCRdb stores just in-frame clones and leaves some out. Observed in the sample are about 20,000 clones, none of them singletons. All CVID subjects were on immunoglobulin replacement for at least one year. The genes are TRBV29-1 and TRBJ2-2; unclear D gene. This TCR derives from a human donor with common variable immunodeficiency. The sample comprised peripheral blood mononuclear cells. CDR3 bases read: TGCAGCGTTGCCGTCCCTTCGAACACCGGGGAG. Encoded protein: CSVAVPSNTGE. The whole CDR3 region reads CSVAVPSNTGELFF.